The source of this T cell receptor beta chain is a study of lymphopenia after photon versus proton radiotherapy. General study points: Better survival with proton therapy was suggested as possible, not demonstrated.

V was clipped by 0 bases and J by 2 bases, with 12 bases between them. This CDR3 is 15 amino acids long. The germline CDR1 and CDR2 sequences are SGHRS and YFSETQ. Concerning this clone itself: Its specificity is not known.

TCRdb's table, derived via immunoSEQ multiplex PCR, lists solely in-frame clones and lacks some. The data contain roughly 58,000 clones, 87% of them singletons. V gene TRBV5-1 combines with J gene TRBJ2-7, with TRBD1 as a possible D gene (6 bases). The source is an elderly man with esophageal cancer. The sample here was peripheral blood, taken from a patient treated with proton-based radiotherapy. The CDR3 is CASSLAPGATYEQYF. CDR3 DNA sequence: TGCGCCAGCAGCTTGGCCCCAGGGGCGACCTACGAGCAGTACTTC.